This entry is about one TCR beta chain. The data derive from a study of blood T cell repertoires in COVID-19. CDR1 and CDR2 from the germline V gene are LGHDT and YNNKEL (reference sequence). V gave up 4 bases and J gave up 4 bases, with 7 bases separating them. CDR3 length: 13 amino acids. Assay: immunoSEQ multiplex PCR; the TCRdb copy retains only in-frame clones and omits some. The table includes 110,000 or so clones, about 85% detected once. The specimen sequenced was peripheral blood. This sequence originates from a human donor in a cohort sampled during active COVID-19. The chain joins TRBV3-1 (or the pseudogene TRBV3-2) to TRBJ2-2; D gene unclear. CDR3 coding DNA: TGTGCCAGCAGCCCACTACTCACCGGGGAGCTGTTTTTT. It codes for CASSPLLTGELFF.